Here is one TCR beta chain with its context. Antigen specificity is unknown. The assay was immunoSEQ multiplex PCR, and TCRdb's table has in-frame clones only and misses some. In the table there are about 130,000 clones, roughly 84% of which are singletons. These data are taken from a study of T cell responses to AZD1222 COVID-19 vaccine. Whole-study results and caveats: Within unmutated variant regions lay the reported targets of nearly half of spike-specific TCRs.

Trimming cost V 4 bases and J 4 bases, with 13 bases left between them. This CDR3 spans 14 amino acids. Germline CDR1 is MNHEY and CDR2 is SVGAGI. Specimen: peripheral blood, collected on day 0 of AZD1222 vaccination. The chain recombines TRBV6-5 with TRBJ1-2, with a tentative D call TRBD1 (5 bases). The clonotype originates from an adult in good health. The CDR3 spells CASSLQARLYGYTF. The DNA for the CDR3 is TGTGCCAGCAGTTTACAGGCTCGCCTCTATGGCTACACCTTC.